These 5 T cell receptor beta chains were sequenced from one sample in a study of blood T cell repertoires in COVID-19. Produced via immunoSEQ multiplex PCR; TCRdb's table is partial and in-frame only. In the table there are about 220,000 clones, around 86% of which are singletons. Sequenced: PBMCs or T cells enriched from blood (not recorded which). The receptors derive from a middle-aged woman with acute COVID-19.

This chain connects TRBV14 to TRBJ2-7, with D maybe TRBD2 (5 bases). Trimming removed 2 bases at V and 6 bases at J, with 20 bases between. The CDR3 extends over 16 amino acids. CDR1 and CDR2 from the germline V gene are SGHDN and FVKESK. CDR3 residues: CASSQRLLPPPSEQYF. The CDR3, as DNA: TGTGCCAGCAGCCAACGACTACTTCCTCCGCCATCCGAGCAGTACTTC.

This chain connects TRBV11-1 to TRBJ1-1; possible D gene TRBD1, 6 bases. CDR1 and CDR2 from the germline V gene are SGHAT and FQDESV (reference sequence). Trimming pared 3 bases from V and 6 bases from J, leaving 14 bases between. The CDR3 sequence is 14 residues long. In DNA form, the CDR3 reads TGTGCCAGCAGCTTCTCCCCAGGGGCTCCTGAAGCTTTCTTT. Protein product: CASSFSPGAPEAFF.

The chain has TRBV24-1 and TRBJ2-2; 8 bases are a match to TRBD1. V trimming: 3 bases; J trimming: 3 bases; junction bases outside the gene matches: 11. CDR1 and CDR2 (germline): KGHDR, SFDVKD. This CDR3 region has 18 residues. The CDR3 DNA is TGTGCCACCAGTGATCCCCAGGGGGCAGGGTTTCACACCGGGGAGCTGTTTTTT. This sequence encodes CATSDPQGAGFHTGELFF.

This sequence joins TRBV4-3 and TRBJ1-4, with a possible D match to TRBD1 (6 bases). Trimming took 4 bases from V and 3 from J, leaving 9 bases between them. Germline V gene lookup returns CDR1 LGHNA and CDR2 YSLEER. The CDR3 spans 14 residues. CDR3: CASSRTAANEKLFF. DNA of the CDR3: TGCGCCAGCAGCCGGACAGCAGCTAATGAAAAACTGTTTTTT.

The genes are TRBV6-5 and TRBJ1-5; 7 bases are a match to TRBD1. The J segment lost 8 bases and the V segment lost 7 bases, leaving 14 bases of the junction unmatched. Germline CDR1 and CDR2: MNHEY and SVGAGI. The CDR3 sequence is 15 residues long. The CDR3 spells CASTQNRQGGKPQHF. In DNA form, the CDR3 reads TGTGCCAGCACCCAAAACCGACAGGGTGGGAAGCCCCAGCATTTT.